This T cell receptor beta chain is drawn from a study of shared clonotypes between healthy human individuals. On this clone: The same CDR3 also results from other DNA sequences found in this sample.

This CDR3 is built from 14 residues. CDR1 and CDR2 (germline): KGHSH, LQKENI. V shed 0 bases and J shed 2 bases, with 7 bases lying between them. Original processing methods: ImmunoSEQ only sent back junction sequences with no quality scores, so filtering was done differently. TCRdb keeps only in-frame clones here, not all; method: immunoSEQ multiplex PCR. That table supplies the V and J calls and clone size; D and trimming were determined from the DNA. The sample records 2 million to 2.5 million clones, 90% to 95% being singletons. The clonotype was recovered from a man younger than 30 in good health. Input material: naive CD4+ T cells sorted from blood. Subset specified: CD45RA+ positively selected. The chain employs TRBV18 and TRBJ2-5; no clear D gene. DNA of the CDR3: TGTGCCAGCTCACCACCGTCACAGCAAGAGACCCAGTACTTC. Its translation is CASSPPSQQETQYF.